One TCR beta chain is described in this entry. The sample originates from a study of tumor-infiltrating lymphocytes in primary liver carcinoma. Study-level background: Patients were men and women aged 30 to 69 years.

V was cut by 4 bases and J by 6 bases, with 10 bases left in between. Germline-derived CDR1 and CDR2 are GTSNPN and SVGIG (reference sequence). This CDR3 is 12 amino acids long. Unsorted whole blood yielded the blood RNA, and germline DNA was also extracted. The collection of about 4 milliliters of peripheral blood preceded surgery. The authors made TCR beta cDNA from approximately 500 ng total RNA with a constant-region primer. Slightly modified ARM-PCR served as the procedure for the TCR beta libraries. These libraries came from three rounds of nested multiplex PCR. A C-beta reverse primer was combined with TRBV1-TRBV30 forward primers in the first two PCR rounds, and each round had approximately 9 cycles. One entry per CDR3 protein, called by TCRdb with MiXCR from the multiplex PCR reads. This sample has approximately 330,000 distinct CDR3 sequences, with roughly 61% found just once.

The sequencing input was peripheral blood. This sequence joins TRBV30 and TRBJ2-1; D is undetermined. The origin of this receptor is a man aged 35 to 55 with primary liver carcinoma and hepatitis B virus infection. CDR3 sequence: CAWMGLSNEQFF. CDR3 DNA sequence: TGTGCCTGGATGGGCCTAAGCAATGAGCAGTTCTTC.